This T cell receptor (beta chain) was captured in a study of blood T cell repertoires in COVID-19. V lost 0 bases to trimming and J lost 8 bases; unmatched junction nucleotides: 4. This CDR3 spans 16 amino acids. Germline V lookup: CDR1 MRHNA, CDR2 SNTAGT. This clone was observed a few times. Profiling relied on immunoSEQ multiplex PCR, and the TCRdb table lists in-frame clones only, not all of them. The table shows 75,000 to 85,000 clones, with 88% occurring only once. The V gene is TRBV6-4, the J gene TRBJ2-1; 13 nucleotides agree with TRBD2. Sequenced input: peripheral blood. The TCR sequence derives from a man aged 50 to 60 with active COVID-19. For the CDR3, the DNA is TGTGCCAGCAGTGACTCGACTAGCGGGGGGAGGGATGAGCAGTTCTTC. Translated, it gives CASSDSTSGGRDEQFF.